This note documents a single TCR beta chain sequence. Its antigen is currently unknown. The data were obtained in a study of cytomegalovirus exposure and HLA in healthy donors. Findings and caveats of the study: In a later analysis, DRB1 alleles had the most associated TCRs; HLA-C alleles the fewest.

PCR involved 60 Vbeta and 13 Jbeta primers. Sequencing was performed with immunoSEQ multiplex PCR; in TCRdb, only in-frame clones are kept and a portion is missing. Of fewer than 300,000 clones in the sample, 80% are singletons; the top ten hold about 0.29%. With 4 bases removed from V and 9 bases from J, the gap between germline ends came to 10 bases. Germline V CDR1 and CDR2: SGHDN, FVKESK. The CDR3 length is 12 residues. Source material: PBMCs. The chain recombines TRBV14 with TRBJ2-1; D is unresolved. This TCR came from a girl aged 2 to 9 in good health and CMV-seronegative. The CDR3 loop is CASSRRVGEQFF. CDR3 DNA sequence: TGTGCCAGCAGCCGACGGGTGGGTGAGCAGTTCTTC.